The 21 T cell receptor beta chains presented below share a single source sample, sequenced in a study of cytomegalovirus exposure and HLA in healthy donors. 60 Vbeta and 13 Jbeta primers were used in PCR. Profiled with immunoSEQ multiplex PCR; TCRdb holds only in-frame clones, not every one. The table records approximately 160,000 clones, roughly 75% of them present only once. Sequencing input: PBMCs. Source of these receptors: a male donor in good health and CMV-seronegative.

The gene calls are TRBV2 and TRBJ2-1; 11 bases match TRBD1. CDR3 length: 15 amino acids. V dropped 8 bases and J dropped 4; count of bases not matched to a gene: 7. CDR1 is SNHLY, CDR2 FYNNEI, per germline. The CDR3 here is CASRRDRGEYNEQFF. The CDR3 DNA reads TGTGCCAGCCGGCGGGACAGGGGGGAATACAATGAGCAGTTCTTC.

The rearrangement uses TRBV7-3 and TRBJ2-3; 9 bases align to TRBD2. Looked up from germline, CDR1 is SGHTA and CDR2 is FQGTGA. Losses at the gene ends were 2 bases for V and 1 base for J; bases not matched to a gene: 1. The CDR3 runs to 15 residues. CDR3 DNA: TGTGCCAGCAGCTTAGGACTAGCGCGCACAGATACGCAGTATTTT. Translation gives CASSLGLARTDTQYF.

V usage is TRBV28 and J usage is TRBJ1-5; D not resolved. Germline lookup yields CDR1 MDHEN and CDR2 SYDVKM. CDR3 size: 14 residues. Between the trimmed V and J ends, which lost 8 bases and 7 bases, there was a span of 18 bases. The CDR3 DNA follows: TGTGCCAGCGGATCTCCAACCCCGGGGCAGCCCCAGCATTTT. Translated, it gives CASGSPTPGQPQHF.

V gene TRBV6-1 combines with J gene TRBJ2-3; the D gene is possibly TRBD1 (7 bases). CDR1 and CDR2 (germline): MNHNS, SASEGT. The germline V and J ends were trimmed by 8 bases and 6 bases, with 21 bases remaining between them. The CDR3 totals 15 residues. The CDR3 DNA reads as TGTGCCAGCGGTAGGGAGGCAGGGGGTTGGGATACGCAGTATTTT. Protein: CASGREAGGWDTQYF.

The V call is TRBV7-9, the J call TRBJ2-2, with D hard to call. The CDR3 loop spans 14 amino acids. Germline lookup yields CDR1 SEHNR and CDR2 FQNEAQ (reference sequence). V was trimmed by 2 bases and J by 3 bases, leaving 7 bases between them. The CDR3: CASSLLSDTGELFF. The DNA of the CDR3 is TGTGCCAGCAGCTTACTCAGTGACACCGGGGAGCTGTTTTTT.

The chain carries TRBV6-6 and TRBJ1-5; possibly TRBD1 for D (6 bases). Trimming left V 7 bases short and J 4 bases short, with 14 bases between. The CDR3 is 14 amino acids. CDR1 is MNHNY and CDR2 is SVGAGI in the germline V gene (reference sequence). DNA of the CDR3: TGTGCCAGCAATCTCGGGACACCGAATCAGCCCCAGCATTTT. Residues: CASNLGTPNQPQHF.

The chain couples TRBV6-9 to TRBJ2-5, with D possibly matching TRBD2 (5 bases). Germline CDR1 and CDR2: MNHGY and SVAAGI. The CDR3 is made up of 16 amino acids. The germline V and J ends were trimmed by 2 bases and 4 bases, with 17 bases remaining between them. This CDR3 is CASSYSEGPSGETQYF. The CDR3 DNA is TGTGCCAGCAGTTATAGTGAGGGCCCCTCAGGAGAGACCCAGTACTTC.

On this clone itself: Other DNA sequences in the sample encode the same CDR3. The CDR3 region is CASSLGTGMNTEAFF. In DNA, the CDR3 is TGTGCCAGCAGCTTAGGGACAGGGATGAACACTGAAGCTTTCTTT. This chain joins TRBV7-9 and TRBJ1-1; 8 bases line up with TRBD1. Trimming at V came to 1 base and at J to 0 bases, leaving 1 base not matched to a gene. The CDR3 has 15 amino acids. Germline V gene data show CDR1 as SEHNR and CDR2 as FQNEAQ (reference sequence).

The V and J genes are TRBV25-1 and TRBJ2-5; 8 bases agree with TRBD2. With 7 bases clipped from V and 4 bases from J, the junction kept 8 bases outside the gene matches. Germline assignment: CDR1 MGHDK and CDR2 SYGVNS. The CDR3 runs to 14 residues. CDR3 sequence: CASKMAGGGETQYF. CDR3 DNA sequence: TGTGCCAGCAAAATGGCGGGAGGAGGAGAGACCCAGTACTTC.

This clone has only a few counts. The chain links TRBV28 to TRBJ2-4; maybe TRBD2 (6 bases). CDR3 size: 14 residues. CDR1 is MDHEN, CDR2 SYDVKM, per germline. Deletions cut 2 bases from V and 8 bases from J, with 13 bases between. CDR3 amino acids: CASSLGGRGDIQYF. CDR3 bases: TGTGCCAGCAGTTTAGGGGGGAGAGGGGACATTCAGTACTTC. Drawing the rest from reference TRBV28 and TRBJ2-4, the complete variable domain is DVKVTQSSRYLVKRTGEKVFLECVQDMDHENMFWYRQDPGLGLRLIYFSYDVKMKEKGDIPEGYSVSREKKERFSLILESASTNQTSMYLCASSLGGRGDIQYFGAGTRLSVL.

V gene TRBV7-8 combines with J gene TRBJ2-2; maybe TRBD2 (6 bases). Germline V CDR1 and CDR2: SGHVS, FQNEAQ. There are 12 residues in the CDR3. V was cut by 5 bases and J by 8 bases, with 9 bases left in between. CDR3 coding DNA: TGTGCCAGCAGCCAAGGGAGGGGGGAGCTGTTTTTT. It codes for CASSQGRGELFF.

This clone was counted only a few times. The chain combines TRBV5-1 with TRBJ2-5; 8 nucleotides agree with TRBD1. Germline V gene lookup returns CDR1 SGHRS and CDR2 YFSETQ. This CDR3 has 12 residues. The V segment lost 7 bases and the J segment 2 bases; nucleotides outside the gene matches: 1. This CDR3 is CASGQGQETQYF. In DNA form, the CDR3 reads TGCGCCAGCGGACAGGGACAAGAGACCCAGTACTTC. Looking up the rest from reference TRBV5-1 and TRBJ2-5 gives the full variable domain: KAGVTQTPRYLIKTRGQQVTLSCSPISGHRSVSWYQQTPGQGLQFLFEYFSETQRNKGNFPGRFSGRQFSNSRSEMNVSTLELGDSALYLCASGQGQETQYFGPGTRLLVL.

V is TRBV7-9 and J is TRBJ1-4, with TRBD1 matching 10 bases. Germline lookup yields CDR1 SEHNR and CDR2 FQNEAQ (reference sequence). CDR3 length equals 16 residues. The V and J ends lost 4 bases and 5 bases, in that order; junction bases with no gene match: 7. The CDR3 reads CASSSLLTGGNEKLFF. CDR3 sequence (DNA): TGTGCCAGCAGCTCACTCTTGACAGGGGGCAATGAAAAACTGTTTTTT.

This clone was detected a few times. The chain couples TRBV28 to TRBJ1-2; unclear D gene. The CDR3 has 11 residues. Trimming cost V 5 bases and J 6 bases, with 7 bases left between them. Germline CDR1 reads MDHEN; CDR2 reads SYDVKM. CDR3 sequence (DNA): TGTGCCAGCAGTCTAGCAAATGGCTACACCTTC. Protein product: CASSLANGYTF.

About this clone: At one boundary the junction diverges from the germline segment, which might be a read error. CDR3 loop: CASSQSAGSGANVLTF. In DNA form, the CDR3 reads TGTGCCAGCAGCCAATCTGCAGGGTCGGGGGCCAACGTCCTGACTTTC. The chain links TRBV4-1 to TRBJ2-6; D possibly corresponds to TRBD1 (5 bases). Germline V gene lookup returns CDR1 MGHRA and CDR2 YSYEKL. The CDR3 covers 16 residues.

The chain combines TRBV7-8 with TRBJ1-5; D is unresolved. Germline V gene data show CDR1 as SGHVS and CDR2 as FQNEAQ. The length of the CDR3 is 14 residues. Deletions cut 1 base from V and 7 bases from J, with 11 bases between. The CDR3 DNA is TGTGCCAGCAGCTTAGAACAGAAAAGACAGCCCCAGCATTTT. Its translation is CASSLEQKRQPQHF.

The chain joins TRBV27 to TRBJ2-1; TRBD2 agrees at 9 bases. Germline CDR1 and CDR2: MNHEY and SMNVEV (reference sequence). The CDR3 sequence is 13 residues long. J gave up 5 bases and V 7 bases, and 3 bases lay outside the gene matches. The CDR3 reads CASMSGGHNEQFF. CDR3 sequence (DNA): TGTGCCAGCATGAGCGGGGGGCACAATGAGCAGTTCTTC.

The rearrangement links TRBV30 to TRBJ2-3; D may be TRBD2 (5 bases). V was clipped by 0 bases and J by 5 bases, with 6 bases between them. There are 12 residues in the CDR3. Germline CDR1 GTSNPN, CDR2 SVGIG (reference sequence). The CDR3 DNA sequence: TGTGCCTGGAGTGTAGAGGGAGATACGCAGTATTTT. Translation gives CAWSVEGDTQYF. Looking up the rest from reference TRBV30 and TRBJ2-3 gives the full variable domain: SQTIHQWPATLVQPVGSPLSLECTVEGTSNPNLYWYRQAAGRGLQLLFYSVGIGQISSEVPQNLSASRPQDRQFILSSKKLLLSDSGFYLCAWSVEGDTQYFGPGTRLTVL.

The chain joins TRBV7-2 to TRBJ2-2; TRBD2 matches 8 bases. The CDR3 runs 16 residues. V was clipped by 1 base and J by 0 bases; unmatched bases: 1. CDR1 is SGHTA, CDR2 FQGNSA, per germline. The CDR3 bases are TGTGCCAGCAGCTTAGGACTAGCGCCGAACACCGGGGAGCTGTTTTTT. Translation gives CASSLGLAPNTGELFF.

This clone was seen many times. The chain recombines TRBV4-2 with TRBJ2-3, with 11 positions matching TRBD1. This CDR3 spans 15 amino acids. V lost 4 bases, J lost 4 bases, and 4 bases stayed unmatched. Germline V CDR1 and CDR2: LGHNA, YNFKEQ. The CDR3 nucleotides are TGTGCCAGCAGCCCGGGACAGGGGGAGGCAGATACGCAGTATTTT. This encodes CASSPGQGEADTQYF.

This clone has only one observation. V gene TRBV18 combines with J gene TRBJ2-5; 11 bases match TRBD2. The V gene end was trimmed by 3 bases and the J gene end by 5 bases; junction bases not matched to a gene: 8. From germline, CDR1 is KGHSH and CDR2 LQKENI. The CDR3 is made up of 16 amino acids. CDR3 amino acids: CASSPFDPSGGETQYF. CDR3 in DNA: TGTGCCAGCTCACCGTTCGATCCTAGCGGGGGGGAGACCCAGTACTTC.